Listed below are T cell receptor beta chains from one sample, sequenced in a study of shared T cell receptors in the human thymus. The protocol was immunoSEQ multiplex PCR, while the TCRdb copy is restricted to in-frame clones and leaves out a portion. The data show hundreds of thousands of clones, around 89% seen once. These same records also appear under a second study, on human thymus T cells.

The sample consisted of thymocytes. Source of these receptors: a boy younger than two with a congenital heart defect. Each CDR3 is given with its conserved first and last residue. D genes are given only for firm matches. The listing skips clone size in some rows; elsewhere it reads once, few, many or a size class.

d_call	j_call	v_call	clone_size	cdr3_nt	cdr3_aa
TRBD2	TRBJ2-7	TRBV27	.	TGTGCCAGCAGTCTCGACGGCGAGCGGGGCTACGAGCAGTACTTC	CASSLDGERGYEQYF
.	TRBJ2-2	TRBV11-2	.	TGTGCCAGCAGCCCACGGGAGTACTCCACCGGGGAGCTGTTTTTT	CASSPREYSTGELFF
.	TRBJ2-2	TRBV6-5	.	TGTGCCAGCAGTTACGCGAGAGGGCCCGGGGAGCTGTTTTTT	CASSYARGPGELFF
.	TRBJ2-7	TRBV7-2	.	TGTGCCAGCAGCCCGAACAGGGGAGGCGAGCAGTACTTC	CASSPNRGGEQYF
.	TRBJ2-1	TRBV4-2	.	TGTGCCAGCAGCCCCCGGGATGAGCAGTTCTTC	CASSPRDEQFF
TRBD2	TRBJ2-1	TRBV7-9	.	TGTGCCAGCAGCTTAGCGGACGCGGGAGGGGACAATGAGCAGTTCTTC	CASSLADAGGDNEQFF
TRBD2	TRBJ2-3	TRBV30	.	TGTGCCTGTAGCGGGAGGGACACAGATACGCAGTATTTT	CACSGRDTDTQYF
.	TRBJ1-1	TRBV18	few	TGTGCCAGCTCACCATTAAGGGAGGCCACTGAAGCTTTCTTT	CASSPLREATEAFF
.	TRBJ2-7	TRBV11-2	.	TGTGCCAGCACCTCGCGGCGGAGTGGGGAGTACGAGCAGTACTTC	CASTSRRSGEYEQYF
TRBD1	TRBJ1-2	TRBV6-1	once	TGTGCCAGCAGTGACCCCGGACAGGGGGGCTATGGCTACACCTTC	CASSDPGQGGYGYTF
TRBD2	TRBJ2-7	TRBV27	.	TGTGCCAGCAGTCCCGGACTGGCGGGAGGACCCGGGCCCCTCGAGCAGTACTTC	CASSPGLAGGPGPLEQYF
TRBD1	TRBJ1-5	TRBV19	once	TGTGCCAGTAGTATAGAACGGGGGGACAGGGGGGGGTCAAGCAATCAGCCCCAGCATTTT	CASSIERGDRGGSSNQPQHF
TRBD1	TRBJ2-3	TRBV6-5	few	TGTGCCAGCAGTTACGACAGGGCAAGGGGAGATACGCAGTATTTT	CASSYDRARGDTQYF
.	TRBJ2-7	TRBV5-4	.	TGTGCCAGCAGCTTGCGGCCAACAGACTCCTACGAGCAGTACTTC	CASSLRPTDSYEQYF
TRBD2	TRBJ2-3	TRBV5-4	.	TGTGCCAGCAGCCGGGGGGTAGCGGGAGATTGGAGCACAGATACGCAGTATTTT	CASSRGVAGDWSTDTQYF
.	TRBJ1-3	TRBV7-9	.	TGTGCCAGCAGCCCGGTGGACAGCTCTGGAAACACCATATATTTT	CASSPVDSSGNTIYF
TRBD2	TRBJ2-1	TRBV5-1	.	TGCGCCAGCAGCTTGGTTTACCAATTAGCGGGAGGCCTGGATGAGCAGTTCTTC	CASSLVYQLAGGLDEQFF
TRBD1	TRBJ1-5	TRBV10-2	once	TGCGCCAGCACCCCATTCGAGCGGGACAGGGAAGGGAATAGCAATCAGCCCCAGCATTTT	CASTPFERDREGNSNQPQHF
TRBD2	TRBJ2-1	TRBV4-3	.	TGCGCCAGCAGCCAAGGGACTAGCGGGCACAATGAGCAGTTCTTC	CASSQGTSGHNEQFF
.	TRBJ2-7	TRBV6-5	.	TGTGCCAGCAGTTACCTTTCGGGTGAGCAGTACTTC	CASSYLSGEQYF
TRBD2	TRBJ2-2	TRBV2	few	TGTGCCATCGCGGCAGGGCCTAGCGGGGACGGGGAGCTGTTTTTT	CAIAAGPSGDGELFF
TRBD2	TRBJ2-7	TRBV14	.	TGTGCCAGCAGCCAAGATGGGGGCGGGGGGACCTCCTACGAGCAGTACTTC	CASSQDGGGGTSYEQYF
TRBD1	TRBJ1-1	TRBV5-6	.	TGTGCCAGCAGCCCGACAGGGCTGAACACTGAAGCTTTCTTT	CASSPTGLNTEAFF
.	TRBJ1-4	TRBV6-1	.	TGTGCCAGCAATCGGGTGAAAAACGGTAATGAAAAACTGTTTTTT	CASNRVKNGNEKLFF
TRBD2	TRBJ2-1	TRBV5-4	.	TGTGCCAGCAGCCGACTAGCGGGAGGGGACAATGAGCAGTTCTTC	CASSRLAGGDNEQFF
.	TRBJ2-7	TRBV29-1	.	TGCAGCGTTGGTTCAGAGGGGGGGCCCTTCTACGAGCAGTACTTC	CSVGSEGGPFYEQYF
.	TRBJ1-2	TRBV4-1	.	TGCGCCAGCAGCCAAGATGCCCCTCGCTCTACTAGTAACTATGGCTACACCTTC	CASSQDAPRSTSNYGYTF
TRBD1	TRBJ1-1	TRBV5-4	.	TGTGCCAGCAGCCCAGGACAGGGGGTGGATGAAGCTTTCTTT	CASSPGQGVDEAFF
.	TRBJ2-7	TRBV4-2	.	TGTGCCAGCAGCCAAGATGGGACAACCTACGAGCAGTACTTC	CASSQDGTTYEQYF
TRBD1	TRBJ2-3	TRBV7-2	.	TGTGCCAGCAGCTTATGGACAGGGGGCCCTCCCCCACCGCAGTATTTT	CASSLWTGGPPPPQYF
.	TRBJ2-3	TRBV5-4	.	TGTGCCGCAGGTTGGCAGGGGGGCCCAGATACGCAGTATTTT	CAAGWQGGPDTQYF
TRBD1	TRBJ1-1	TRBV28	.	TGTGCCAGCAGTTCAGGAAGGCTAACGGGACAGGGAAATGAGAACACTGAAGCTTTCTTT	CASSSGRLTGQGNENTEAFF
.	TRBJ2-5	TRBV12-2	.	TGTGCAAGTCGCACCGTGGGGCGAGAGACCCAGTACTTC	CASRTVGRETQYF
TRBD2	TRBJ2-5	TRBV5-4	.	TGTGCCAGCAGCCGGAGGACTAGCGGGAGGAGGGGAGAGACCCAGTACTTC	CASSRRTSGRRGETQYF
TRBD1	TRBJ2-7	TRBV28	.	TGTGCCAGCAGTTTAAGTGACAGGGGACCGGTCGACGAGCAGTACTTC	CASSLSDRGPVDEQYF
TRBD1	TRBJ1-5	TRBV2	.	TGTGCCAGCAGTGGACCGGGACAGGGTCCTTATAGCAATCAGCCCCAGCATTTT	CASSGPGQGPYSNQPQHF
.	TRBJ1-5	TRBV15	.	TGTGCCACCAGCAGAAAAGGGATGGGGGAGGGCAATCAGCCCCAGCATTTT	CATSRKGMGEGNQPQHF
.	TRBJ2-1	TRBV4-3	.	TGCGCCAGCAGCCAAGATCCGGAGGCCTACCTTGCCTACAATGAGCAGTTCTTC	CASSQDPEAYLAYNEQFF
TRBD2	TRBJ2-3	TRBV27	once	TGTGCCAGCAGCCGGACTAGCGGGAGAGTAAATACGCAGTATTTT	CASSRTSGRVNTQYF
.	TRBJ2-6	TRBV4-3	few	TGCGCCAGCAGCCAAGCCCCCGGTGGGGCCAACGTCCTGACTTTC	CASSQAPGGANVLTF
.	TRBJ1-2	TRBV5-4	few	TGTGCCAGCAGCTTTGGTGGTACAGAGAATAACTATGGCTACACCTTC	CASSFGGTENNYGYTF
TRBD2	TRBJ2-1	TRBV7-2	.	TGTGCCAGCACCCCCGGGGGGATGTTTAGGGGTGAGCAGTTCTTC	CASTPGGMFRGEQFF
.	TRBJ2-5	TRBV27	.	TGTGCCAGCAGTCCCCCGAGCGAGACCCAGTACTTC	CASSPPSETQYF
TRBD1	TRBJ2-7	TRBV15	.	TGTGCCACCAGCAGAGAGTCCAGGGGGCTGTACGAGCAGTACTTC	CATSRESRGLYEQYF
TRBD1	TRBJ2-5	TRBV4-2	.	TGTGCCAGCAGCCCCGGACAGGGGGGCCAAGAGACCCAGTACTTC	CASSPGQGGQETQYF
.	TRBJ2-7	TRBV4-2	.	TGTGCCAGCAGCTCCCGAAGGGGTACCTACGAGCAGTACTTC	CASSSRRGTYEQYF
.	TRBJ1-2	TRBV10-2	.	TGCGCCAGCAGTGTCGAGCAGGGGAGAAACTATGGCTACACCTTC	CASSVEQGRNYGYTF
TRBD1	TRBJ2-5	TRBV7-2	.	TGTGCCAGCAGCTTAGCGGACAGGGCTGAGACCCAGTACTTC	CASSLADRAETQYF
.	TRBJ1-2	TRBV27	.	TGTGCCAGCAGCCCCGCGGGGGCCCCATATGGCTACACCTTC	CASSPAGAPYGYTF
TRBD1	TRBJ1-2	TRBV7-4	.	TGTGCCAGCAGCCTAACCGACAGGGTTGAGGATGGCTACACCTTC	CASSLTDRVEDGYTF
.	TRBJ2-1	TRBV4-3	once	TGCGCCAGCAGCCAGGGGCGGGACAGTTACAATGAGCAGTTCTTC	CASSQGRDSYNEQFF
TRBD2	TRBJ2-7	TRBV10-3	.	TGTGCCATCACTGGGGCACCTGCGGGAGGGGGCGCCGAGCAGTACTTC	CAITGAPAGGGAEQYF
TRBD1	TRBJ2-7	TRBV28	.	TGTGCCAGCAGTCCAACGGGCGGGACAGGGGTATCCGAGCAGTACTTC	CASSPTGGTGVSEQYF
.	TRBJ1-1	TRBV5-1	once	TGCGCCAGCAGCTTGGTCCCAGGGTCTAGGGGCACTGAAGCTTTCTTT	CASSLVPGSRGTEAFF
TRBD1	TRBJ1-4	TRBV5-6	.	TGTGCCAGCAGCTTATTCTCCCAGGGGGCTGAAAAACTGTTTTTT	CASSLFSQGAEKLFF
.	TRBJ2-5	TRBV7-9	.	TGTGCCAGCAGCTTATTGTGGCGGAGGCCCGGTCGGCAAGAGACCCAGTACTTC	CASSLLWRRPGRQETQYF
TRBD2	TRBJ2-7	TRBV27	.	TGTGCCGCGGGCGTGCGGGGGATGGGGTCCTACGAGCAGTACTTC	CAAGVRGMGSYEQYF
TRBD2	TRBJ2-3	TRBV7-9	.	TGTGCCAGCAGCTTTCAGGGACTAGCGGGAGGGAATACACAGTATTTT	CASSFQGLAGGNTQYF